A selection of T cell receptor beta chains follows, all from one sample in a study of T cell responses to AZD1222 COVID-19 vaccine. Sequencing used immunoSEQ multiplex PCR; TCRdb keeps in-frame clones, though not all of them. The table records about 150,000 clones, 70% to 90% of them present only once. The sample consisted of peripheral blood, taken on day 0 of AZD1222 vaccination. The receptors stem from an adult in good health. Both conserved end residues are part of each CDR3. The order of the fields is J gene, clone size, CDR3 length, D gene, V gene, CDR3 DNA, CDR3 protein. A D gene is named only where the DNA matches it firmly. A clone size is listed for some rows: how often the clone was seen (once, few, many), or a class if it is expanded.

TRBJ1-5 | NA | 17 | TRBD1 | TRBV19 | TGTGCCAGTAGTATAGCACCCGGGACAGGCCTTGATCAGCCCCAGCATTTT | CASSIAPGTGLDQPQHF
TRBJ1-1 | NA | 12 | NA | TRBV12-3/TRBV12-4 | TGTGCCAGCAGTCAGGTGGACAGTGAAGCTTTCTTT | CASSQVDSEAFF
TRBJ2-5 | NA | 15 | TRBD2 | TRBV29-1 | TGCAGCGTTGAAGATCCAGGAGCGGGAGGTGAGACCCAGTACTTC | CSVEDPGAGGETQYF
TRBJ2-3 | NA | 18 | NA | TRBV23-1 | TGCGCCAGCAGTCAAATCAGGGGTAACCGATCTTTCACAGATACGCAGTATTTT | CASSQIRGNRSFTDTQYF
TRBJ1-6 | NA | 15 | NA | TRBV27 | TGTGCCAGCAATCAGGGTGGTCCATTGGCTTCACCCCTCCACTTT | CASNQGGPLASPLHF
TRBJ1-6 | few | 14 | NA | TRBV30 | TGTGCCTGGAGTGTACGCATTGGAGGATCACCCCTCCACTTT | CAWSVRIGGSPLHF
TRBJ2-1 | NA | 11 | NA | TRBV12-3/TRBV12-4 | TGTGCCAGCACTAGTTACAATGAGCAGTTCTTC | CASTSYNEQFF
TRBJ2-4 | NA | 14 | NA | TRBV2 | TGTGCCAGCAGTGAAGAATCCCTTGGGTACATTCAGTACTTC | CASSEESLGYIQYF
TRBJ1-1 | NA | 13 | NA | TRBV7-9 | TGTGCCAGCAGCTTAAGCAGCGACACTGAAGCTTTCTTT | CASSLSSDTEAFF
TRBJ1-1 | few | 14 | NA | TRBV11-2 | TGTGCCAGCAGCGGGGAGGGGCTGTACACTGAAGCTTTCTTT | CASSGEGLYTEAFF
TRBJ2-5 | NA | 14 | TRBD2 | TRBV27 | TGTGCCAGCAGTTTAGGGACTAGCGGGAGGGCCGAGTACTTC | CASSLGTSGRAEYF
TRBJ2-7 | NA | 15 | TRBD1 | TRBV7-6 | TGTGCCAGCAGCCCCCCCTGGGGACAGTCCTACGAGCAGTACTTC | CASSPPWGQSYEQYF
TRBJ1-1 | few | 11 | NA | TRBV7-9 | TGTGCCAGCAGCTTGGGCACTGAAGCTTTCTTT | CASSLGTEAFF
TRBJ2-3 | NA | 15 | TRBD2 | TRBV6-6 | TGTGCCAGCGGGGATAGCGGGGGTACGACAGATACGCAGTATTTT | CASGDSGGTTDTQYF
TRBJ1-6 | NA | 14 | TRBD1 | TRBV10-3 | TGTGCCATCAGCCCGGACAGGGAGAATTCACCCCTCCACTTT | CAISPDRENSPLHF
TRBJ2-4 | NA | 15 | NA | TRBV19 | TGTGCCAGTAGTAAGGTTTTGGGCCAGCCAAACATTCAGTACTTC | CASSKVLGQPNIQYF
TRBJ2-1 | NA | 13 | NA | TRBV28 | TGTGCCAGTCGAAAGGGGGGCCGAAATGAGCAGTTCTTC | CASRKGGRNEQFF
TRBJ1-1 | few | 15 | NA | TRBV7-9 | TGTGCCAGCAGCTTAAGGGAGTCCGGACTTTTCGGGGCTTTCTTT | CASSLRESGLFGAFF
TRBJ1-4 | NA | 18 | NA | TRBV15 | TGTGCCACCAGCAGAGATCCTATACAGGGTCGGCCTAATGAAAAACTGTTTTTT | CATSRDPIQGRPNEKLFF
TRBJ2-1 | NA | 13 | NA | TRBV18 | TGTGCCAGCTCACCGCTTAGCGGAGATGAGCAGTTCTTC | CASSPLSGDEQFF
TRBJ2-3 | NA | 16 | NA | TRBV10-2 | TGCGCCAGCAGTGATCTGGAGCGCCTTGGCACAGATACGCAGTATTTT | CASSDLERLGTDTQYF
TRBJ2-2 | NA | 12 | NA | TRBV19 | TGTGCCAGTAGTATGAACACCGGGGAGCTGTTTTTT | CASSMNTGELFF
TRBJ1-5 | NA | 13 | NA | TRBV12-3/TRBV12-4 | NA | CASSFGEGQPQHF
TRBJ1-1 | NA | 15 | NA | TRBV6-5 | TGTGCCAGCAGTCGCCACGGCGGGGGGAACACTGAAGCTTTCTTT | CASSRHGGGNTEAFF
TRBJ2-7 | NA | 11 | NA | TRBV6-5 | TGTGCCAGCAGTATCAGGGGAGAGCAGTACTTC | CASSIRGEQYF
TRBJ1-6 | NA | 14 | NA | TRBV30 | TGTGCCTGGAGACCCCGGGGGGGTAATTCACCCCTCCACTTT | CAWRPRGGNSPLHF
TRBJ2-7 | NA | 16 | NA | TRBV6-6 | TGTGCCAGCAGCAAACCATTAGGACGATCCTCCTACGAGCAGTACTTC | CASSKPLGRSSYEQYF
TRBJ2-3 | NA | 14 | TRBD1 | TRBV11-2 | TGTGCCAGCAGTCGGGACCGGGACAGCCAGTTTCAGTATTTT | CASSRDRDSQFQYF
TRBJ2-3 | NA | 13 | NA | TRBV5-6 | TGTGCCAGCAGCTTGTTCGGTCCCGATACTCAGTATTTT | CASSLFGPDTQYF
TRBJ2-1 | NA | 13 | NA | TRBV2 | TGTGCCAGCAGTGAAGCGCGTTACAATGAGCAGTTCTTC | CASSEARYNEQFF
TRBJ1-1 | NA | 17 | TRBD1 | TRBV6-2/TRBV6-3 | TGTGCCAGCAGCCCGGGACAGGGGAGGTCAGTGAACACTGAAGCTTTCTTT | CASSPGQGRSVNTEAFF
TRBJ1-2 | few | 13 | TRBD1 | TRBV30 | TGTGCCTGGGGGACAGGGCGGCGGTATGGCTACACCTTC | CAWGTGRRYGYTF
TRBJ2-1 | NA | 12 | NA | TRBV10-3 | TGTGCCATCACGGCTACACCAGGGGAGCAGTTCTTC | CAITATPGEQFF
TRBJ1-5 | NA | 13 | NA | TRBV6-5 | TGTGCCAGCATAATGTCCCGGAATCAGCCCCAGCATTTT | CASIMSRNQPQHF
TRBJ1-5 | NA | 16 | TRBD1 | TRBV27 | TGTGCCAGCAGTTTGGGGGGACAGGGGAGATTTCAGCCCCAGCATTTT | CASSLGGQGRFQPQHF
TRBJ1-1 | NA | 14 | NA | TRBV18 | TGTGCCAGCTCACCACCGGGAAGGAACACTGAAGCTTTCTTT | CASSPPGRNTEAFF
TRBJ2-2 | NA | 15 | TRBD2 | TRBV11-2 | TGTGCCAGCAGCTTAGTTCGCGGGAGAATCGGGGAGCTGTTTTTT | CASSLVRGRIGELFF
TRBJ1-4 | NA | 17 | NA | TRBV24-1 | TGTGCCACCAGTGGCGGCCTAGGGGACGCAACTAATGAAAAACTGTTTTTT | CATSGGLGDATNEKLFF
TRBJ1-1 | NA | 12 | NA | TRBV15 | TGTGCCACCGGGGTTGTGAACACTGAAGCTTTCTTT | CATGVVNTEAFF
TRBJ2-5 | NA | 13 | NA | TRBV12-3/TRBV12-4 | TGTGCCAGCAGCTGGACGGGAGACCAGACCCAGTACTTC | CASSWTGDQTQYF
TRBJ1-1 | NA | 13 | TRBD1 | TRBV7-9 | TGTGCCAGCAGCTCCCAGGGGGAGACTGAAGCTTTCTTT | CASSSQGETEAFF
TRBJ1-1 | NA | 12 | NA | TRBV30 | TGTGCCTGGAGTGACGTTTACACTGAAGCTTTCTTT | CAWSDVYTEAFF
TRBJ2-2 | NA | 13 | NA | TRBV5-1 | TGCGCCAGCAGCTTGGGGGGTACCGGGGAGCTGTTTTTT | CASSLGGTGELFF
TRBJ2-3 | NA | 12 | NA | TRBV30 | TGTGCCTGGGATCTAGAGTGGGATACGCAGTATTTT | CAWDLEWDTQYF
TRBJ2-2 | once | 12 | NA | TRBV9 | TGTGCCAGCAGCTCCTTTGGCGGGGAGCTGTTTTTT | CASSSFGGELFF
TRBJ1-5 | NA | 15 | NA | TRBV21-1 | TGTGCCAGCAGACGCCGGGACAGGGGACGACAGCCCCAGCATTTT | CASRRRDRGRQPQHF
TRBJ2-4 | NA | 14 | TRBD1 | TRBV7-2 | TGTGCCAGCAGCCCCGGGACAGGGTTAAGAATTCAGTACTTC | CASSPGTGLRIQYF
TRBJ2-2 | NA | 17 | NA | TRBV24-1 | TGTGCCACCAGTGACCGCAACCGCGGATCGTCCACCGGGGAGCTGTTTTTT | CATSDRNRGSSTGELFF
TRBJ1-5 | NA | 15 | NA | TRBV27 | TGTGCCAGCAGTTTGGGATGGCTGGCGGGACAGCCCCAGCATTTT | CASSLGWLAGQPQHF
TRBJ2-1 | NA | 17 | NA | TRBV10-1 | TGCGCCAGCAGTGAGACTTGGGGACAAAGCTCCTACAATGAGCAGTTCTTC | CASSETWGQSSYNEQFF
TRBJ2-1 | NA | 14 | TRBD2 | TRBV6-5 | TGTGCCAGCAGGCTTAGCGGGATCCCTAATGAGCAGTTCTTC | CASRLSGIPNEQFF
TRBJ2-3 | NA | 16 | NA | TRBV9 | TGTGCCAGCAGCGTAGGCGTAGCGGAGCACACAGATACGCAGTATTTT | CASSVGVAEHTDTQYF
TRBJ1-1 | few | 12 | TRBD1 | TRBV7-9 | TGTGCCAGCTACAGGGGGGTCACTGAAGCTTTCTTT | CASYRGVTEAFF
TRBJ2-3 | NA | 12 | NA | TRBV11-2 | TGTGCCAGCAGCCATCTGGGGGATACGCAGTATTTT | CASSHLGDTQYF
TRBJ2-3 | NA | 16 | TRBD2 | TRBV5-1 | TGCGCCAGCAGCCAAAAGCGGGGTGGGCCGGGAGATACGCAGTATTTT | CASSQKRGGPGDTQYF